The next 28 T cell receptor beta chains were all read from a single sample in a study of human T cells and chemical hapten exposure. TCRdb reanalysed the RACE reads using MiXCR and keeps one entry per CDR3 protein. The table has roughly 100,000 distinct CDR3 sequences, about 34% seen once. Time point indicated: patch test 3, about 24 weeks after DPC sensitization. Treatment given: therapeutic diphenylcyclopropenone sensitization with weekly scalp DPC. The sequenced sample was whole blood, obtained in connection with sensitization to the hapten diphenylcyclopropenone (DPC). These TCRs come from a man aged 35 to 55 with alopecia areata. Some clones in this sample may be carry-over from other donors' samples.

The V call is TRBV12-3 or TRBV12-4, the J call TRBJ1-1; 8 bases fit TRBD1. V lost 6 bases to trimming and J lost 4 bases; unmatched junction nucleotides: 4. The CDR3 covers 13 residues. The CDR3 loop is CASRQTGATEAFF. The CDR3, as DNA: TGTGCCAGCAGGCAGACAGGGGCCACTGAAGCTTTCTTT.

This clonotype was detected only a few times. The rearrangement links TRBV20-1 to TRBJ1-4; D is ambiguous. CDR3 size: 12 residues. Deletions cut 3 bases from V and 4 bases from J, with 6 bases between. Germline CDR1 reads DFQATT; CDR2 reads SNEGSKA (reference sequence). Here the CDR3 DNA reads TGCAGTGCTAGGAAGATTAATGAAAAACTGTTTTTT. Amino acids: CSARKINEKLFF.

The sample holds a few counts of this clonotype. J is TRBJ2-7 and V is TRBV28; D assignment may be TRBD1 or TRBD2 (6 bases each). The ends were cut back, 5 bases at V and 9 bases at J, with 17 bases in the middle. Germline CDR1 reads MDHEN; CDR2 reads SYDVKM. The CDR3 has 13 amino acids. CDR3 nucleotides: TGTGCCAGCAGTCTAGCCACACCGGGGGCGCAGTACGTC. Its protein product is CASSLATPGAQYV.

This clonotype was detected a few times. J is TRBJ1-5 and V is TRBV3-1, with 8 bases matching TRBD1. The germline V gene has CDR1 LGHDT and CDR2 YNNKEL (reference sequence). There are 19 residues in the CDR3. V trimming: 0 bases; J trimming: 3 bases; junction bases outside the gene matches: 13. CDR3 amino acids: CASSQEDRVGSRDNQPQHF. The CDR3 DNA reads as TGTGCCAGCAGCCAAGAGGACAGGGTTGGGTCCAGGGACAATCAGCCCCAGCATTTT.

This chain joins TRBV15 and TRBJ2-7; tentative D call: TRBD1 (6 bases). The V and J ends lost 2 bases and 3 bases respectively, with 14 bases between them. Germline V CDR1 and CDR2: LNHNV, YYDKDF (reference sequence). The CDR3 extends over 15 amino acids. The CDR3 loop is CATSRKTIGGYEQYF. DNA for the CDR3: TGTGCCACCAGCAGAAAAACAATAGGGGGCTACGAGCAGTACTTC.

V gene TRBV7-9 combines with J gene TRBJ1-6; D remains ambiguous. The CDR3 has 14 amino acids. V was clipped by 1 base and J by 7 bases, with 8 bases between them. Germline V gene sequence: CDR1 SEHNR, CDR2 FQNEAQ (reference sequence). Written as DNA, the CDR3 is TGTGCCAGCAGCTTAGAGACGGAGAATTCACCCCTCCACTTT. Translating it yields CASSLETENSPLHF.

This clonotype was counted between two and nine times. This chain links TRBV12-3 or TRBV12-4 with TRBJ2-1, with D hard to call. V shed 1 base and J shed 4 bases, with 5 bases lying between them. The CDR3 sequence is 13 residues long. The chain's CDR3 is CASSLDNYNEQFF. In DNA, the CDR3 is TGTGCCAGCAGTTTAGACAATTACAATGAGCAGTTCTTC.

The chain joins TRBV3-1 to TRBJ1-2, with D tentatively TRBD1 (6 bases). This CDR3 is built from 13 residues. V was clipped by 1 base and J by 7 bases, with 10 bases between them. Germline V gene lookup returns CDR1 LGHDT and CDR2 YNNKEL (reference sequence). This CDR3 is CASSQGGRSGYTF. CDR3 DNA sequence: TGTGCCAGCAGCCAAGGGGGGCGGAGTGGCTACACCTTC.

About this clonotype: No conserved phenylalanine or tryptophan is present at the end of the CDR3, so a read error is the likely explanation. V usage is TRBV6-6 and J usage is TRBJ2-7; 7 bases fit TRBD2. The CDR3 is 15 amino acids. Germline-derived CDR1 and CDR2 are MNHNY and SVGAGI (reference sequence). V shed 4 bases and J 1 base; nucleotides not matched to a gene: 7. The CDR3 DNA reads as TGTGCCAGCAGTTGGCGGGGGAGTGTTTCCTACGAGCAGTACCTC. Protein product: CASSWRGSVSYEQYL.

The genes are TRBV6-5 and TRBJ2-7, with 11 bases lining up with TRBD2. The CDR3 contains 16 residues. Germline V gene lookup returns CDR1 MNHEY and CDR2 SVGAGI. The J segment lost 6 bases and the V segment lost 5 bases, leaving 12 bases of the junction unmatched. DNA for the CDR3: TGTGCCAGCAGTCACCTGCCCACTAGCGGGAGAAGCGAGCAGTACGTC. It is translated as CASSHLPTSGRSEQYV.

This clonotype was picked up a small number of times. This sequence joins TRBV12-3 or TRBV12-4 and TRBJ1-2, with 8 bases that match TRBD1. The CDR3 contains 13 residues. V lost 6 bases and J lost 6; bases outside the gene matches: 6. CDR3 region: CASSRTGKDGYTF. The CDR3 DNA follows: TGTGCCAGCAGCCGGACAGGGAAGGATGGCTACACCTTC.

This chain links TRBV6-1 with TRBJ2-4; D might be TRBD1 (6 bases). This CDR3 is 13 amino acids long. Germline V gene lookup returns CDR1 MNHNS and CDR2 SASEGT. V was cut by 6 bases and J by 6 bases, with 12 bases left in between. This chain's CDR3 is CASRNGQINIQYF. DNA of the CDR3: TGTGCCAGCAGGAACGGACAGATAAACATTCAGTACTTC.

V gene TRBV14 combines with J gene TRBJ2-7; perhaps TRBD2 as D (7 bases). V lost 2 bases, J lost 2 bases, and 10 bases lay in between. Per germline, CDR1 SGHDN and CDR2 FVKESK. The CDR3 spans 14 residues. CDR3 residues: CASSQTGTTYEQYV. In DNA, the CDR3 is TGTGCCAGCAGCCAAACAGGGACTACCTACGAGCAGTACGTC.

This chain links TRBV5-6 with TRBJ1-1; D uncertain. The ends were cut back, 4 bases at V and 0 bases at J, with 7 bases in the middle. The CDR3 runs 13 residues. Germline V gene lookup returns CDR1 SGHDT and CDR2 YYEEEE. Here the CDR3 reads CASSPPVNTEAFF. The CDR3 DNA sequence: TGTGCCAGCAGCCCCCCAGTGAACACTGAAGCTTTCTTT.

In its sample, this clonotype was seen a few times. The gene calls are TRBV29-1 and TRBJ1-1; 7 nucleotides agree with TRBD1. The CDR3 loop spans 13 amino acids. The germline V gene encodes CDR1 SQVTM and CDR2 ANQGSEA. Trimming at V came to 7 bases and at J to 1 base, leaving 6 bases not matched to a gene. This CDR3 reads CSGRTGSNTEAFF. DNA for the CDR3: TGCAGCGGGAGGACAGGATCGAACACTGAAGCTTTCTTT.

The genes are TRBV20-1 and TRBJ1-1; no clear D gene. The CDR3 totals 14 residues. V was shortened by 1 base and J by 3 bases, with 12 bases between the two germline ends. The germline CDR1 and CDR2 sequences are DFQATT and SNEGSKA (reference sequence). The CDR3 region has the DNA TGCAGTGCTAGAGCGGGAGGGTTTCACACTGAAGCTTTCTTT. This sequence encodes CSARAGGFHTEAFF.

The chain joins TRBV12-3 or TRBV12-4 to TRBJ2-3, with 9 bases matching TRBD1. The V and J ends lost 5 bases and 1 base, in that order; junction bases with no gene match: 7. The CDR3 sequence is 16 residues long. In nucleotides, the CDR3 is TGTGCCAGCAGTCAACCGGGACAGGGCGGCACAGATACGCAGTATTTT. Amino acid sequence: CASSQPGQGGTDTQYF.

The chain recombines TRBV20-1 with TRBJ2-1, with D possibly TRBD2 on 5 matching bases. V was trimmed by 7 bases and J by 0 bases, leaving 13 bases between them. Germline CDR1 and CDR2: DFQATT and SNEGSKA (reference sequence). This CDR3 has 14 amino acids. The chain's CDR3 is CSGADSFSYNEQFF. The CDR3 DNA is TGCAGTGGGGCGGACTCGTTCTCCTACAATGAGCAGTTCTTC.

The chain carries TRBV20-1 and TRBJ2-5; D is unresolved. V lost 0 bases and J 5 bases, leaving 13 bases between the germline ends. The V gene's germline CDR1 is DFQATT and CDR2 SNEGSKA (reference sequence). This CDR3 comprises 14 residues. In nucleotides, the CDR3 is TGCAGTGCTAGAGATGTAGGGCAGGTCGAGACCCAGTACTTC. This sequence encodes CSARDVGQVETQYF.

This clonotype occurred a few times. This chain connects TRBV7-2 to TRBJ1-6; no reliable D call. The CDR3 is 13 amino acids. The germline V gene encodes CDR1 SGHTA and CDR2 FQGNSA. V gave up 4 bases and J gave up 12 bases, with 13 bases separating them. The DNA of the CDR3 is TGTGCCAGCAGCTCCGTGGGAGGACGACCCCTCCACTTT. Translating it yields CASSSVGGRPLHF.

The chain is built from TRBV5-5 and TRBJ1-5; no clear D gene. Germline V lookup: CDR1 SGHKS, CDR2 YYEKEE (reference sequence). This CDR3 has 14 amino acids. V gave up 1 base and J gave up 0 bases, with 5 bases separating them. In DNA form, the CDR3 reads TGTGCCAGCAGCTTGAGGAATAGCAATCAGCCCCAGCATTTT. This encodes CASSLRNSNQPQHF. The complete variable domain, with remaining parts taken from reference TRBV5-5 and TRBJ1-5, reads DAGVTQSPTHLIKTRGQQVTLRCSPISGHKSVSWYQQVLGQGPQFIFQYYEKEERGRGNFPDRFSARQFPNYSSELNVNALLLGDSALYLCASSLRNSNQPQHFGDGTRLSIL.

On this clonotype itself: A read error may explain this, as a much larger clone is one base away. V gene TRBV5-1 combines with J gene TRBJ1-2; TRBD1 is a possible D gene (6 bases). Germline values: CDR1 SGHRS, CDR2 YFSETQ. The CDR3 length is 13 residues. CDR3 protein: CASSWDKAYGYAF. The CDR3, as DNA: TGCGCCAGCAGCTGGGACAAGGCCTATGGCTACGCCTTC.

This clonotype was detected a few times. Here the CDR3 DNA reads TGTGCCAGCGCTCGGTGGGTCAGGGATAGGGGGGGCACTGAAGCTTTCTTT. Translated, it gives CASARWVRDRGGTEAFF. The rearrangement joins TRBV27 to TRBJ1-1; a possible D gene is TRBD1 (6 bases). Germline V gene lookup returns CDR1 MNHEY and CDR2 SMNVEV (reference sequence). Trimming removed 8 bases at V and 4 bases at J, with 26 bases between. This CDR3 is built from 17 residues.

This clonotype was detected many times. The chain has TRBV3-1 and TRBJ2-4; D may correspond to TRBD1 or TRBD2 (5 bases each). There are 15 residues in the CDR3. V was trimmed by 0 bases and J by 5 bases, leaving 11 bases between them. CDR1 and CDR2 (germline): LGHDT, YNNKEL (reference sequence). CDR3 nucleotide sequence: TGTGCCAGCAGCCAAGATGGGGGTTTCGAAAACATTCAGTACTTC. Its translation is CASSQDGGFENIQYF.

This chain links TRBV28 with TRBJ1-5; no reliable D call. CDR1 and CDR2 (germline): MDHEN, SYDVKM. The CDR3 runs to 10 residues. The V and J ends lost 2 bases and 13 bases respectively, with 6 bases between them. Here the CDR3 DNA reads TGTGCCAGCAGTTTAAGACAACAGCATTTT. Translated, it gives CASSLRQQHF.

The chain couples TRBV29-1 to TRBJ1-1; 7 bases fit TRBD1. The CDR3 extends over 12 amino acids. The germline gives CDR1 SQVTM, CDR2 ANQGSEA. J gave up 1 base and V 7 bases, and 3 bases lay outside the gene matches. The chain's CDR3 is CSAGTANTEAFF. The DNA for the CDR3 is TGCAGCGCCGGGACAGCGAACACTGAAGCTTTCTTT.

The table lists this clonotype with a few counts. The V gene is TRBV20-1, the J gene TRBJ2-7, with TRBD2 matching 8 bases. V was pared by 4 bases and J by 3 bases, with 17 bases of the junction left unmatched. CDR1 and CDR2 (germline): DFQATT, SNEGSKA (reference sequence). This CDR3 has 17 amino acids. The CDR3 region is CSATPLGGREGVYEQYF. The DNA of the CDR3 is TGCAGTGCTACTCCCTTAGGGGGTCGGGAGGGTGTCTACGAGCAGTACTTC.

The CDR3 protein is CASSSYFLTSTDTQYF. In DNA form, the CDR3 reads TGTGCCAGCAGTTCTTATTTCTTGACTAGCACAGATACGCAGTATTTT. The rearrangement joins TRBV12-3 or TRBV12-4 to TRBJ2-3; D unresolved. V was trimmed by 4 bases and J by 0 bases, leaving 14 bases between them. The CDR3 is made up of 16 amino acids.